This T cell receptor beta chain was identified in a study of shared clonotypes between healthy human individuals. The CDR3 length is 15 residues. Germline CDR1 SGHVS, CDR2 FQNEAQ. The V gene lost 3 bases and the J gene lost 2 bases, with 11 bases spanning the gap. Sequenced by immunoSEQ multiplex PCR; TCRdb stores in-frame clones only, minus some. The profile covers roughly 1,500,000 clones, with just under 99% appearing a single time and about 0.35% taken by the ten largest. The rearrangement uses TRBV7-8 and TRBJ1-5, with D unresolved. This clonotype originated in a man aged 30 to 39 in good health. Sequenced input: naive CD4+ T cells sorted from blood. The subset is: CD45RA+ positively selected. CDR3 protein: CASSFLSGGNQPQHF. As DNA, the CDR3 is TGTGCCAGCAGCTTCCTGTCCGGGGGCAATCAGCCCCAGCATTTT.